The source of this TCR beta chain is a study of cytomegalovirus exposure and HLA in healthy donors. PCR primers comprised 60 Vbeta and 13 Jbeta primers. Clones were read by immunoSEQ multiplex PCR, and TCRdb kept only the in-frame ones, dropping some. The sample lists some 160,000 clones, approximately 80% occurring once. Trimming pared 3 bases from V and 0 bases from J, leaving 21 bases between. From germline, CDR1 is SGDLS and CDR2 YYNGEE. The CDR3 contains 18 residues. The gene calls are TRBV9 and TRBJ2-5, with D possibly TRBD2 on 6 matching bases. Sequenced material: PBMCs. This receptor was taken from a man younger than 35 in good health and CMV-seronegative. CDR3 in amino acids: CASSASGPARRYQETQYF. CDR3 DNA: TGTGCCAGCAGCGCAAGCGGGCCAGCCAGGCGTTACCAAGAGACCCAGTACTTC.